This section outlines one T cell receptor beta chain sequence together with its context. This clone was observed at least ten times. This clone's antigen is unknown. No much larger clone is present one base from it, and per-base qualities are unavailable. This sample includes further DNA sequences coding for the same CDR3. Receptor amplification or capture employed PCR. The run used an Illumina HiSeq 4000. High-throughput sequencing was used to profile the TCR beta-chain CDR3 region of each patient. As for how the authors treated the data: A classifier to discriminate distant-metastatic papillary thyroid cancer patients was built from CDR3 differences across clinicopathological groups. Repertoire diversity was assessed with the Shannon index, and tumor-blood repertoire similarity with the Morisita-Horn index. The public reads were reanalyzed by TCRdb: fastp trimming at Q25, MiXCR alignment, in-frame beta chains only. The V and J calls follow TCRdb's processing rather than the paper's. This sample lists about 92,000 clones; 14% to 15% were detected once. The ten top clones hold roughly 3.6% of the sample.

Measured from the cysteine to the phenylalanine, the CDR3 is 13 residues long. The read is trimmed to its CDR3 DNA, 39 bases read in frame from base 1. From a lookup of the germline V gene, CDR1 and CDR2 are ENHRY and SYGVKD. V is clipped by 4 bases and J by 3 bases, and the sequence between their germline boundaries is 9 bases long. The source of the sample is a study of metastatic and nonmetastatic thyroid tumors (TCRdb year 2020). At the level of the whole study: Repertoires were compared across peripheral blood and tumor or nodule tissue samples from malignant and benign thyroid patients.

No treatment had been received by any patient before thyroid surgery. Using T-cell receptor beta sequencing, the researchers looked back retrospectively at clinical samples from patients, gathered between about 2011 and 2019. Points the paper makes about the study in general: In both blood and tumor samples, TCR beta diversity was reported to be significantly higher in malignant tumors than in benign nodules.

Sequenced input: blood. The clonotype originates from a female donor with papillary thyroid cancer or a benign thyroid nodule (not recorded which). Some clones in this sample may be carry-over from other donors' samples. The sequence joins TRBV10-3 to TRBJ2-5; the D gene is unclear. Here is the DNA: TGTGCCATCAGTGGCCGATGGGAAGAGACCCAGTACTTC. Its protein product is CAISGRWEETQYF.